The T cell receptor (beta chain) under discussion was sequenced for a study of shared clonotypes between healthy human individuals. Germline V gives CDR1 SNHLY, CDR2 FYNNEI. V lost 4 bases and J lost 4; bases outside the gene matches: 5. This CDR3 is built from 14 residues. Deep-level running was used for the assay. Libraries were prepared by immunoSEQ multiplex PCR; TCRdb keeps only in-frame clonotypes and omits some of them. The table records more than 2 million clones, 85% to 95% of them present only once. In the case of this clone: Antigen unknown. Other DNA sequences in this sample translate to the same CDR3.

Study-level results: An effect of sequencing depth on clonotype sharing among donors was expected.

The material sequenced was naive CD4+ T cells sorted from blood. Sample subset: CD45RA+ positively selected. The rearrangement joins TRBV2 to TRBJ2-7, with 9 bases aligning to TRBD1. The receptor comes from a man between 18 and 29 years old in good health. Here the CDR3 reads CASSGPGQGYEQYF. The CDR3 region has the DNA TGTGCCAGCAGTGGACCGGGACAGGGTTACGAGCAGTACTTC.